This T cell receptor (beta chain) came from a study of shared clonotypes between healthy human individuals. Across the whole study: Per-donor plates numbered three CD4 naive, three CD4 memory, two CD8 naive and one CD8 memory.

V lost 3 bases and J lost 4, with 14 bases in between. The V gene's germline CDR1 is SGDLS and CDR2 YYNGEE. This CDR3 region has 15 residues. Profiling relied on immunoSEQ multiplex PCR, and the TCRdb table lists in-frame clones only, not all of them. Here the sample spans 2,100,000 or so clones, approximately 96% being singletons. This clonotype was obtained from a man between 18 and 29 years old in good health. The V call is TRBV9, the J call TRBJ2-1, with D perhaps TRBD2 (6 bases). Sequencing was done on a sample of naive CD4+ T cells sorted from blood. The sample's subset: CD45RA+ positively selected. The CDR3 DNA reads as TGTGCCAGCAGCGATACCGGGACTGGGTACAATGAGCAGTTCTTC. It codes for CASSDTGTGYNEQFF.